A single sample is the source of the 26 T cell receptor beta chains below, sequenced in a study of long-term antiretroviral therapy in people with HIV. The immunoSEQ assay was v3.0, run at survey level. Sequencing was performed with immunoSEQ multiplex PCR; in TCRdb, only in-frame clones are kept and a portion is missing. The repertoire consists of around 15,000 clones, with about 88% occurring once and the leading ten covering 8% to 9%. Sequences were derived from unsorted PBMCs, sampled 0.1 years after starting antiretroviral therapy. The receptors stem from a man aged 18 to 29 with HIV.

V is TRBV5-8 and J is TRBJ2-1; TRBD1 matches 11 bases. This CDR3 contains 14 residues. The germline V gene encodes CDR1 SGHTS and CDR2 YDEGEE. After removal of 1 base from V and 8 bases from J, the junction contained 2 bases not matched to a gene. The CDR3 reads CASSLRTGGYEQFF. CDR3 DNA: TGTGCCAGCAGCTTGAGGACAGGGGGCTATGAGCAGTTCTTC.

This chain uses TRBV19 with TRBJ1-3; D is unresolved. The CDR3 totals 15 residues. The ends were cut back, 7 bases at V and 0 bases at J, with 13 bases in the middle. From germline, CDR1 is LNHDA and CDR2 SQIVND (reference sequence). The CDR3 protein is CASITSMGSGNTIYF. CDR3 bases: TGTGCCAGTATTACAAGTATGGGCTCTGGAAACACCATATATTTT.

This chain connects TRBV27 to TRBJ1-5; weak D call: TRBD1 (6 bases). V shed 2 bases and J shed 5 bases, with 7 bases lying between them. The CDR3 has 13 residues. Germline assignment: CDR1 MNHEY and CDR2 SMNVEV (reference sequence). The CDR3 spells CASSLRGDQPQHF. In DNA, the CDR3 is TGTGCCAGCAGTTTAAGGGGGGATCAGCCCCAGCATTTT.

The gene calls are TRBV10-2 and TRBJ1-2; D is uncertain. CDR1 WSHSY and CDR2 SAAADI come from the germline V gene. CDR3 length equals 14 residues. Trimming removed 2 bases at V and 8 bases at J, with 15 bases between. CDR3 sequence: CASSEARLRAGYTF. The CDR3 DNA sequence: TGCGCCAGCAGTGAGGCGCGGTTACGAGCCGGCTACACCTTC.

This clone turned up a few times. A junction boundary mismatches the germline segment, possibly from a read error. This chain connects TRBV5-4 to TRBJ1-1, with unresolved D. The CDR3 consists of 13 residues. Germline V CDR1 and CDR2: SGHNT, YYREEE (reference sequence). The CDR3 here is CASSLAWNSEAFF. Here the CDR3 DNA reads TGTGCCAGCAGCTTGGCCTGGAACAGTGAAGCTTTCTTT.

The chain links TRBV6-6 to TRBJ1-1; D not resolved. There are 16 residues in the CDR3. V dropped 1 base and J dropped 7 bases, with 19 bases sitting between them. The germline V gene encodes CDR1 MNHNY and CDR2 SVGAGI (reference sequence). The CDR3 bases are TGTGCCAGCAGTTACTTTCAGACCGGGCCGAAGGTTGAAGCTTTCTTT. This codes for CASSYFQTGPKVEAFF.

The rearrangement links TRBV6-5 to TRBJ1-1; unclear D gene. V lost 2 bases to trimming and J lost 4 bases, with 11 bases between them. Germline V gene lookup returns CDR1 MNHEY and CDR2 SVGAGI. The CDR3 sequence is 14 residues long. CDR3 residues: CASSYGVLVTEAFF. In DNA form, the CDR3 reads TGTGCCAGCAGTTACGGGGTTTTGGTCACTGAAGCTTTCTTT.

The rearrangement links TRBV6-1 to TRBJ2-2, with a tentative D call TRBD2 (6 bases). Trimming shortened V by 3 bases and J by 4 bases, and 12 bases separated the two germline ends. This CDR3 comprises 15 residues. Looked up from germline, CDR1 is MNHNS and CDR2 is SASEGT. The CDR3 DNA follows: TGTGCCAGCAGTGAGGGACTCTTCTCCACCGGGGAGCTGTTTTTT. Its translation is CASSEGLFSTGELFF.

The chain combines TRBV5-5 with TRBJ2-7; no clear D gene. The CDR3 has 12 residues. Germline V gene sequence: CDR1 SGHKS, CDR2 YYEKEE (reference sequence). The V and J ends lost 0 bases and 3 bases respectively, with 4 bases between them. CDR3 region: CASSLGVYEQYF. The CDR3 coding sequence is TGTGCCAGCAGCTTGGGAGTCTACGAGCAGTACTTC.

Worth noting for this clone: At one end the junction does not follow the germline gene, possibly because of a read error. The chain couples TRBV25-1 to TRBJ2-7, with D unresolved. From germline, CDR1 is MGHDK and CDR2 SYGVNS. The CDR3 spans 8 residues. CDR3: CASSESDF. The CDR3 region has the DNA TGTGCCAGCAGTGAATCAGACTTC.

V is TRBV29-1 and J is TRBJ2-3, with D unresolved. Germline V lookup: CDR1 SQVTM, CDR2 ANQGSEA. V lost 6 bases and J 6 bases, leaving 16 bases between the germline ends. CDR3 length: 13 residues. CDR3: CSVEIIAPDTQYF. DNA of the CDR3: TGCAGCGTCGAGATAATCGCCCCGGATACGCAGTATTTT.

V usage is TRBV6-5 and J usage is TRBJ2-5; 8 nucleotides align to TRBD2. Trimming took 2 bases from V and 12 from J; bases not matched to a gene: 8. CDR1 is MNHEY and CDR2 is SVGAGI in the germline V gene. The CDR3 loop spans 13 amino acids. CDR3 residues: CASSYGSSAGEYF. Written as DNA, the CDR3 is TGTGCCAGCAGTTACGGATCGTCAGCGGGGGAGTACTTC.

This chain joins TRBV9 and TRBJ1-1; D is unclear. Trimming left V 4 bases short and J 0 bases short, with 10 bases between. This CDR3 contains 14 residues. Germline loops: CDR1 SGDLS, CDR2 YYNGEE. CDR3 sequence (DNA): TGTGCCAGCAGCCCGCCGGCTATGAACACTGAAGCTTTCTTT. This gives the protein CASSPPAMNTEAFF.

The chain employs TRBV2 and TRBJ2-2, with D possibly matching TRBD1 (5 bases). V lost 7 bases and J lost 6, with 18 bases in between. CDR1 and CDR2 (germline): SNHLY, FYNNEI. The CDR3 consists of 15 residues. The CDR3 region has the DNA TGTGCCAGCAAGTCTGGGGCTATCGTTCCCGGGGAGCTGTTTTTT. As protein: CASKSGAIVPGELFF. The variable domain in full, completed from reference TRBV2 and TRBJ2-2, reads EPEVTQTPSHQVTQMGQEVILRCVPISNHLYFYWYRQILGQKVEFLVSFYNNEISEKSEIFDDQFSVERPDGSNFTLKIRSTKLEDSAMYFCASKSGAIVPGELFFGEGSRLTVL.

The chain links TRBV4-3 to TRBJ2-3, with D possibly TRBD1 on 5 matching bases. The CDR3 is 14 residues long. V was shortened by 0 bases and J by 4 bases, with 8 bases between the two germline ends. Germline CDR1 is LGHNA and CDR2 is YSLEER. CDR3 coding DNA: TGCGCCAGCAGCCAAGAGGACACTGCAGATACGCAGTATTTT. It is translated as CASSQEDTADTQYF.

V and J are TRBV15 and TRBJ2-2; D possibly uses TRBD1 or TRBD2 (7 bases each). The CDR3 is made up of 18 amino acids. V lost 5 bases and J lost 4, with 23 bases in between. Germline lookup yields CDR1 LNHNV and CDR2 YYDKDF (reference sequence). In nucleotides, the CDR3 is TGTGCCACCAGCGGATTCCCAGGGGGAGGGCCCCTCACCGGGGAGCTGTTTTTT. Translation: CATSGFPGGGPLTGELFF.

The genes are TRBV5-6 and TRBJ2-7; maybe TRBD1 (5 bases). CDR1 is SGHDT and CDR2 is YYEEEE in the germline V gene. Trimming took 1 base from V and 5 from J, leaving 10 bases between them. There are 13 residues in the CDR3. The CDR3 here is CASSLLVDNEQYF. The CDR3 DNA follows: TGTGCCAGCAGCTTGCTTGTGGACAACGAGCAGTACTTC.

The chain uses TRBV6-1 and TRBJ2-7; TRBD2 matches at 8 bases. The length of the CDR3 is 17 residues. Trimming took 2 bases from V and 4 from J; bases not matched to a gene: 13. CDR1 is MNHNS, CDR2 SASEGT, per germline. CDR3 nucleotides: TGTGCCAGCAGTGAATCGCTGCGGGGGGCCAAAAGGTACGAGCAGTACTTC. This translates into CASSESLRGAKRYEQYF.

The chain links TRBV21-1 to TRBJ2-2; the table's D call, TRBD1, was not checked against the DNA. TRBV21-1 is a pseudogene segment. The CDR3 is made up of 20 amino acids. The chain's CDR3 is CASSQPGQGPGMGEGGELFF. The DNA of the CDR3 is TGTGCCAGCAGCCAACCAGGACAGGGGCCGGGCATGGGGGAAGGCGGGGAGCTGTTTTTT.

The CDR3 sequence is CASSLDLAHSTDTQYF. CDR3 in DNA: TGTGCCAGCAGCTTGGACCTAGCGCATAGCACAGATACGCAGTATTTT. The chain uses TRBV5-4 and TRBJ2-3; weak D call: TRBD2 (6 bases). CDR1 is SGHNT and CDR2 is YYREEE in the germline V gene (reference sequence). This CDR3 has 16 amino acids. V gave up 0 bases and J gave up 0 bases, with 11 bases separating them.

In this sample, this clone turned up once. The CDR3 reads CASSLWVRAPLHF. In DNA, the CDR3 is TGTGCCAGCAGTTTATGGGTTCGGGCACCCCTCCACTTT. The V and J genes are TRBV27 and TRBJ1-6, with D hard to call. From germline, CDR1 is MNHEY and CDR2 SMNVEV (reference sequence). The CDR3 runs to 13 residues. V dropped 1 base and J dropped 11 bases, with 9 bases sitting between them.

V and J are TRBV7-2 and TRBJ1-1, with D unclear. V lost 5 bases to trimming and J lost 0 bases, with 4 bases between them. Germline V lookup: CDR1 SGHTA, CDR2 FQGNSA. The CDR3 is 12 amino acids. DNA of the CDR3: TGTGCCAGCAGCACTATGAACACTGAAGCTTTCTTT. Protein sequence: CASSTMNTEAFF.

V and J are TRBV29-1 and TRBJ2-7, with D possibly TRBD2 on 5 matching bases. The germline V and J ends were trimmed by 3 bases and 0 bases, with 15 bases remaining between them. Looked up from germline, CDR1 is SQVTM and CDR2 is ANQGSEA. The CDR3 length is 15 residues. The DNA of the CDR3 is TGCAGCGTTGAGGGTTCTGGCGGGCCCTCCTACGAGCAGTACTTC. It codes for CSVEGSGGPSYEQYF.

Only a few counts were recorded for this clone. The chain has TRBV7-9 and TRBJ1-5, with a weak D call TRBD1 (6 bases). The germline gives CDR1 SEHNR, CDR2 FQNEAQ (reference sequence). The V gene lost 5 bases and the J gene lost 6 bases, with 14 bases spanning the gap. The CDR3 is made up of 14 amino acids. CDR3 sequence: CASSPTGLGQPQHF. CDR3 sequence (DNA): TGTGCCAGCAGCCCGACAGGATTGGGTCAGCCCCAGCATTTT. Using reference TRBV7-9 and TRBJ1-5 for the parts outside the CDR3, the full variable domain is DTGVSQNPRHKITKRGQNVTFRCDPISEHNRLYWYRQTLGQGPEFLTYFQNEAQLEKSRLLSDRFSAERPKGSFSTLEIQRTEQGDSAMYLCASSPTGLGQPQHFGDGTRLSIL.

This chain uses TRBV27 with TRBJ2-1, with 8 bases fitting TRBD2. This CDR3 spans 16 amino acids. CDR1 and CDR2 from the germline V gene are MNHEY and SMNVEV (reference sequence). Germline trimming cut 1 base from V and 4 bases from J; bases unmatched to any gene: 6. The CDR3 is CASSLFSLAEYNEQFF. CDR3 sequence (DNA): TGTGCCAGCAGTTTATTTTCACTAGCGGAATACAATGAGCAGTTCTTC.

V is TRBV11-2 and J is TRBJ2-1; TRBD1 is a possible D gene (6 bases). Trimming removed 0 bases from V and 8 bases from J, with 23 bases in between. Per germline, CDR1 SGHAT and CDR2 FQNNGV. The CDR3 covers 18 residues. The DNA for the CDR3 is TGTGCCAGCAGCTTAGACGGGACACGTCTATTCCATCGCGATGAGCAGTTCTTC. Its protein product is CASSLDGTRLFHRDEQFF.